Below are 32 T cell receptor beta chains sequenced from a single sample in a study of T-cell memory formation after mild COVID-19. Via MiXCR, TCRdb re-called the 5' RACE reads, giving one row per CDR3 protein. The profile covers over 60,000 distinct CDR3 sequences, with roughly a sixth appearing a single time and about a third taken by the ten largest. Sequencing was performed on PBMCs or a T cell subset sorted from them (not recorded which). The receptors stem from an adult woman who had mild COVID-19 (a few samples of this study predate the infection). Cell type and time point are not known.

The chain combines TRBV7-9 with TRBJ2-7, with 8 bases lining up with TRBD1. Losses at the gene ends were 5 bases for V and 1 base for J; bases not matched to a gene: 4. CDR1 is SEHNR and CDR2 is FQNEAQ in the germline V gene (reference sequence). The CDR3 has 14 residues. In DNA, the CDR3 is TGTGCCAGCAGCGACAGGGGCGCGTCCTACGAGCAGTACTTC. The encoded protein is CASSDRGASYEQYF.

Written as DNA, the CDR3 is TGTGCCAGCAGGCCCGGGACAGGGGGTAATGAAAAACTGTTTTTT. It is translated as CASRPGTGGNEKLFF. The chain carries TRBV6-5 and TRBJ1-4; TRBD1 aligns across 11 bases. CDR1 and CDR2 from the germline V gene are MNHEY and SVGAGI. The trim removed 6 bases at V and 4 bases at J, leaving 4 bases unmatched. This CDR3 has 15 residues.

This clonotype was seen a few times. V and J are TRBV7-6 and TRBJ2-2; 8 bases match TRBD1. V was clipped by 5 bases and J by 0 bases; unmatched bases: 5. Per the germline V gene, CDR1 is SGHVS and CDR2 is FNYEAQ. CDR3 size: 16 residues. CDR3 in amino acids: CASSPRQGPNTGELFF. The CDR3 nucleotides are TGTGCCAGCAGCCCGCGACAGGGGCCGAACACCGGGGAGCTGTTTTTT. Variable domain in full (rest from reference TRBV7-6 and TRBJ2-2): GAGVSQSPRYKVTKRGQDVALRCDPISGHVSLYWYRQALGQGPEFLTYFNYEAQQDKSGLPNDRFSAERPEGSISTLTIQRTEQRDSAMYRCASSPRQGPNTGELFFGEGSRLTVL.

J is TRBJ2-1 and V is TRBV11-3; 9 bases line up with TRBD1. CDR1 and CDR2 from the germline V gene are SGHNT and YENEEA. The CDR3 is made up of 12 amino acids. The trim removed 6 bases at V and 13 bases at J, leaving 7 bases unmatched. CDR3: CASSWMGQGQFF. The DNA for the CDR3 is TGTGCCAGCAGTTGGATGGGACAGGGCCAGTTCTTC. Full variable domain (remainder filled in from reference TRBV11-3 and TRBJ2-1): EAGVVQSPRYKIIEKKQPVAFWCNPISGHNTLYWYLQNLGQGPELLIRYENEEAVDDSQLPKDRFSAERLKGVDSTLKIQPAELGDSAVYLCASSWMGQGQFFGPGTRLTVL.

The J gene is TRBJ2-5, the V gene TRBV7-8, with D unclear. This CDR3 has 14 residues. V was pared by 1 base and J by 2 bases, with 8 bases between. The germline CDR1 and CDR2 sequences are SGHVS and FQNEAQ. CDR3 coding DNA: TGTGCCAGCAGCTTAGGGCCTTTTCAAGAGACCCAGTACTTC. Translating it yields CASSLGPFQETQYF.

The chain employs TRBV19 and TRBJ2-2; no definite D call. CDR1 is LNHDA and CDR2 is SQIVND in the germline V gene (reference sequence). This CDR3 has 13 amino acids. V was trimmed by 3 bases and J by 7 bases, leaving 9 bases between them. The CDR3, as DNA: TGTGCCAGTAGTATCCTGCCGAACGGGGAGCTGTTTTTT. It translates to CASSILPNGELFF. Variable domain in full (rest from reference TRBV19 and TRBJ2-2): DGGITQSPKYLFRKEGQNVTLSCEQNLNHDAMYWYRQDPGQGLRLIYYSQIVNDFQKGDIAEGYSVSREKKESFPLTVTSAQKNPTAFYLCASSILPNGELFFGEGSRLTVL.

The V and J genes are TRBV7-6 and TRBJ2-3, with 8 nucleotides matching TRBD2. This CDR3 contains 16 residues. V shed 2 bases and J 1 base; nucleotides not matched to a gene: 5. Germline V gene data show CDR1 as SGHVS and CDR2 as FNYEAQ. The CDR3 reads CASSLIAGGRTDTQYF. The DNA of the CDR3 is TGTGCCAGCAGCTTAATTGCGGGAGGTCGCACAGATACGCAGTATTTT.

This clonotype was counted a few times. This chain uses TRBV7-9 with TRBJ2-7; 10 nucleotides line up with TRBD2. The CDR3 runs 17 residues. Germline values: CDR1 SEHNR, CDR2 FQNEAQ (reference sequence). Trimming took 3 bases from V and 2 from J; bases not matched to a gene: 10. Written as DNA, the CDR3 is TGTGCCAGCAGCTTTGATCAGGTAGCGGGAGGACCCTACGAGCAGTACTTC. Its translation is CASSFDQVAGGPYEQYF.

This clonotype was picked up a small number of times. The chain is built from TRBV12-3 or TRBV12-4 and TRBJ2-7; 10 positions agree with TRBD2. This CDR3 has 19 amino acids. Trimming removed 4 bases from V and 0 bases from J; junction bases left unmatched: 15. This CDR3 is CASSYQAGGFLESSYEQYF. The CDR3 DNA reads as TGTGCCAGCAGTTACCAAGCGGGAGGGTTTCTAGAGAGCTCCTACGAGCAGTACTTC.

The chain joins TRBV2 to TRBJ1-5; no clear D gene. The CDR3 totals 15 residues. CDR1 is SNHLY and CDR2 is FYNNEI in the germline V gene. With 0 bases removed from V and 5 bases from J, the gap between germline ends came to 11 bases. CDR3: CASSEALTVDQPQHF. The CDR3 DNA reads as TGTGCCAGCAGTGAAGCGCTTACAGTAGATCAGCCCCAGCATTTT.

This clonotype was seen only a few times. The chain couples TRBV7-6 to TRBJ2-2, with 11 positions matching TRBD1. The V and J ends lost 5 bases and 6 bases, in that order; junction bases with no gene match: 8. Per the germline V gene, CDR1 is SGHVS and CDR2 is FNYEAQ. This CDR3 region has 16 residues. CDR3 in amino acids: CASSPTGQGAAGELFF. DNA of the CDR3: TGTGCCAGCAGCCCGACAGGACAGGGGGCAGCCGGGGAGCTGTTTTTT.

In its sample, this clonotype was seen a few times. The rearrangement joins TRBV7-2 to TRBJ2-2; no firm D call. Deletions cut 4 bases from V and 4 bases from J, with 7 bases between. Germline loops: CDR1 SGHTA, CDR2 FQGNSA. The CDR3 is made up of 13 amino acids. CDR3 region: CASSSLSTGELFF. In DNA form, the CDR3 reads TGTGCCAGCAGCTCTCTAAGCACCGGGGAGCTGTTTTTT.

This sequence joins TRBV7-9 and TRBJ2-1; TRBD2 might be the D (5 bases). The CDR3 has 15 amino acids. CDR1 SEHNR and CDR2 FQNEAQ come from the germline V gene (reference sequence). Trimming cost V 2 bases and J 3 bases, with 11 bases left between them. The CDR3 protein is CASSLFRGGYNEQFF. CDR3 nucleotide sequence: TGTGCCAGCAGCTTATTCCGAGGAGGCTACAATGAGCAGTTCTTC.

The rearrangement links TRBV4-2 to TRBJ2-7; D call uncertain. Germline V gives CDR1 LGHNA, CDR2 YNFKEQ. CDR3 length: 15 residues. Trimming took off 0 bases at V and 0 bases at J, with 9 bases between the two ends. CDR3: CASSQDHLSSYEQYF. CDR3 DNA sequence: TGTGCCAGCAGCCAAGATCACCTTAGCTCCTACGAGCAGTACTTC.

DNA for the CDR3: TGTGCCAGCAGCTTAGGAGAGGGTAACGGCTACACCTTC. Translation gives CASSLGEGNGYTF. V usage is TRBV7-9 and J usage is TRBJ1-2; D is unresolved. CDR3 length: 13 residues. V lost 1 base and J 8 bases, leaving 11 bases between the germline ends. The V gene's germline CDR1 is SEHNR and CDR2 FQNEAQ (reference sequence). Supplemented by reference TRBV7-9 and TRBJ1-2, the full variable domain reads DTGVSQNPRHKITKRGQNVTFRCDPISEHNRLYWYRQTLGQGPEFLTYFQNEAQLEKSRLLSDRFSAERPKGSFSTLEIQRTEQGDSAMYLCASSLGEGNGYTFGSGTRLTVV.

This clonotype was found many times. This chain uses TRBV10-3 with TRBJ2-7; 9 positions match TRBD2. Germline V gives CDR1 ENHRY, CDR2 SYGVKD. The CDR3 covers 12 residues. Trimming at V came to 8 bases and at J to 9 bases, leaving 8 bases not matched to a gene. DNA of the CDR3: TGTGCCATCGGGGGTAGCGGGGGCCGGCAGTACTTC. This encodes CAIGGSGGRQYF.

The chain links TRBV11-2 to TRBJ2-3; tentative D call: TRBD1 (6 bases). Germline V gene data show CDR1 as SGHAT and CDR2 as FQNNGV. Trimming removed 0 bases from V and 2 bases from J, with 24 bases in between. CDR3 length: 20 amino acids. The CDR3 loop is CASSLDWGLWELQPTDTQYF. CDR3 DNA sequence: TGTGCCAGCAGCTTAGATTGGGGGCTGTGGGAACTACAGCCCACAGATACGCAGTATTTT.

Here the CDR3 reads CASSGTSGGPTDTQYF. For the CDR3, the DNA is TGTGCCAGCAGCGGGACTAGCGGGGGACCCACAGATACGCAGTATTTT. The V and J genes are TRBV6-5 and TRBJ2-3; 14 nucleotides match TRBD2. The CDR3 extends over 16 amino acids. Germline CDR1 MNHEY, CDR2 SVGAGI. Trimming cost V 6 bases and J 2 bases; bases outside gene matches: 4.

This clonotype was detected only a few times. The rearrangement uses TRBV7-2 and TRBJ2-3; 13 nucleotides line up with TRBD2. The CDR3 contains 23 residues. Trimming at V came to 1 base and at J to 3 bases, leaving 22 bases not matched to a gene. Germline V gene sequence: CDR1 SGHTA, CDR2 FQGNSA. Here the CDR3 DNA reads TGTGCCAGCAGCTTAGATTATACGGTTACTAGCGGGAGGGTCGATATGGTTACAGATACGCAGTATTTT. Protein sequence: CASSLDYTVTSGRVDMVTDTQYF. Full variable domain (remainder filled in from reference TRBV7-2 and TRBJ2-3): GAGVSQSPSNKVTEKGKDVELRCDPISGHTALYWYRQSLGQGLEFLIYFQGNSAPDKSGLPSDRFSAERTGGSVSTLTIQRTQQEDSAVYLCASSLDYTVTSGRVDMVTDTQYFGPGTRLTVL.

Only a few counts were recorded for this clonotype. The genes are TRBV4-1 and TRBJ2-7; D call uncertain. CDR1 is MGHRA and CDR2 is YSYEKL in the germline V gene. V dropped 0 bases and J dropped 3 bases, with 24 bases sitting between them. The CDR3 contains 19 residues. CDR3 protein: CASSQDWSPGSIPHYEQYF. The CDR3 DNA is TGCGCCAGCAGCCAAGATTGGAGCCCAGGATCAATCCCGCACTACGAGCAGTACTTC.

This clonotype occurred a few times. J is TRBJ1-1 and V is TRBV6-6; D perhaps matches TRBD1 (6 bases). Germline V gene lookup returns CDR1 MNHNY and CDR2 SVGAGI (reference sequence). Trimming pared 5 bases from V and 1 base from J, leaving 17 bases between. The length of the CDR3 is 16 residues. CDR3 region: CASSTWGAEWNTEAFF. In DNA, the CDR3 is TGTGCCAGCAGTACATGGGGGGCTGAATGGAACACTGAAGCTTTCTTT.

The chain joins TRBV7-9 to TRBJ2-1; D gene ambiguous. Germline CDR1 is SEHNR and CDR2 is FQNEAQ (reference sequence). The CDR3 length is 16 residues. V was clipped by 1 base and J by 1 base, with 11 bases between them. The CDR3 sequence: CASSLGPRRSYNEQFF. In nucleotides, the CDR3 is TGTGCCAGCAGCTTAGGCCCCCGGCGGTCCTACAATGAGCAGTTCTTC.

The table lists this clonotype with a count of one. CDR3: CASSSRQYNEQFF. CDR3 nucleotides: TGTGCCAGCAGCTCCAGACAGTACAATGAGCAGTTCTTC. The chain is built from TRBV7-3 and TRBJ2-1; TRBD1 is a possible D gene (5 bases). The CDR3 is 13 amino acids. In germline, CDR1 is SGHTA, CDR2 FQGTGA. Trimming removed 4 bases from V and 4 bases from J, with 8 bases in between. Filled out from reference TRBV7-3 and TRBJ2-1, the complete variable domain reads GAGVSQTPSNKVTEKGKYVELRCDPISGHTALYWYRQSLGQGPEFLIYFQGTGAADDSGLPNDRFFAVRPEGSVSTLKIQRTERGDSAVYLCASSSRQYNEQFFGPGTRLTVL.

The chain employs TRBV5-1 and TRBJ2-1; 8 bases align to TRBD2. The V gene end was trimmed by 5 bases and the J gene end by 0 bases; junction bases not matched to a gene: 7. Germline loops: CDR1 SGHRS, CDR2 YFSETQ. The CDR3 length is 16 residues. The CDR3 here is CASRSPGGSSYNEQFF. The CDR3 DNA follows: TGCGCCAGCAGGAGCCCGGGGGGGAGCTCCTACAATGAGCAGTTCTTC.

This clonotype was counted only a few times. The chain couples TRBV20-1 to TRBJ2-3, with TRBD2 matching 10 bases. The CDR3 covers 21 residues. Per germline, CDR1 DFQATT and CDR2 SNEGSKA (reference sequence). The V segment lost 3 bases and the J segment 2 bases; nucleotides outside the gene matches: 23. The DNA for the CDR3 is TGCAGTGCTAGGGCTACCGTGAGTCTAGCGGGAGCCTCGGTATTCACAGATACGCAGTATTTT. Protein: CSARATVSLAGASVFTDTQYF.

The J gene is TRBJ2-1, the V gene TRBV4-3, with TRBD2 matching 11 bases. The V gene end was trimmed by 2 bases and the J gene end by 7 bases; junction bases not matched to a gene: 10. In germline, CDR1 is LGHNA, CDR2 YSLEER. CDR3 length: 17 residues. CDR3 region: CASSQTDRLAGMNEQFF. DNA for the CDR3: TGCGCCAGCAGCCAAACCGACAGACTAGCGGGAATGAATGAGCAGTTCTTC.

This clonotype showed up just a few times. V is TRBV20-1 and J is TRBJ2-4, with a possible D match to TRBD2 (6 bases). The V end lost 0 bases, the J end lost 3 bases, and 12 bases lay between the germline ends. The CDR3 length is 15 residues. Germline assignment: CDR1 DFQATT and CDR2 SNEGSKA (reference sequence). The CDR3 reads CSARDLGGGKNIQYF. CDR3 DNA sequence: TGCAGTGCTAGAGATCTCGGGGGTGGCAAAAACATTCAGTACTTC.

This CDR3 reads CASSQEGQGSYEQYF. The CDR3 bases are TGCGCCAGCAGCCAAGAGGGACAGGGGTCTTACGAGCAGTACTTC. The chain joins TRBV4-1 to TRBJ2-7; 10 nucleotides match TRBD1. This CDR3 contains 15 residues. Germline CDR1 and CDR2: MGHRA and YSYEKL. V was pared by 0 bases and J by 4 bases, with 3 bases of the junction left unmatched.

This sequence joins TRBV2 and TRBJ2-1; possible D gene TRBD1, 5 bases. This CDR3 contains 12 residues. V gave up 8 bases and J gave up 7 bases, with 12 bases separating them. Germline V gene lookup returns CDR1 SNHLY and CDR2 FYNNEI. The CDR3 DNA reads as TGTGCCAGCGGGATAAGGGGAAATGAGCAGTTCTTC. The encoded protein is CASGIRGNEQFF.

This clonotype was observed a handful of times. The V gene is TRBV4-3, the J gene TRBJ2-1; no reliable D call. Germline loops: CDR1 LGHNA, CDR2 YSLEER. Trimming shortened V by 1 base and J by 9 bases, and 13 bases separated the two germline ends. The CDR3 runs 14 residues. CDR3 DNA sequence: TGCGCCAGCAGCCAAGCAGGTGGCTCGGGTGAGCAGTTCTTC. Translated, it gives CASSQAGGSGEQFF.

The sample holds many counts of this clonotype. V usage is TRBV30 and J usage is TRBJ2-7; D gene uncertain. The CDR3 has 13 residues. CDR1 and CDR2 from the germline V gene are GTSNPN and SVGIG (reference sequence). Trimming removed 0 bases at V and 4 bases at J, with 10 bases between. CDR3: CAWSVGSGYEQYF. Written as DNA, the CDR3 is TGTGCCTGGAGTGTAGGGTCTGGTTACGAGCAGTACTTC.

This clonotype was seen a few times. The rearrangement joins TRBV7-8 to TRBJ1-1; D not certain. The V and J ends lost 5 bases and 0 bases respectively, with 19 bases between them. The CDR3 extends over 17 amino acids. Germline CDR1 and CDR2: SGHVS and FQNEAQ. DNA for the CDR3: TGTGCCAGCAGCCCTAATGCAGCTCCCACCTTGAACACTGAAGCTTTCTTT. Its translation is CASSPNAAPTLNTEAFF. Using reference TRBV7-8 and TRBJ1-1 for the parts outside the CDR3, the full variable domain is GAGVSQSPRYKVAKRGQDVALRCDPISGHVSLFWYQQALGQGPEFLTYFQNEAQLDKSGLPSDRFFAERPEGSVSTLKIQRTQQEDSAVYLCASSPNAAPTLNTEAFFGQGTRLTVV.